These T cell receptor beta chains were read from a single sample in a study of CD8+ T cells in alopecia areata. Assay used: immunoSEQ multiplex PCR; TCRdb lists only in-frame clones, some missing. The sample yields 75,000 to 100,000 clones, about 45% seen once. The sequenced sample consisted of CD4+ T cells sorted from blood. These receptors all come from a human donor with alopecia areata. CDR3s include the opening cysteine and the closing phenylalanine or tryptophan. D genes are given only for firm matches. The size of a clone is reported for some rows only, either as once, few or many, or as a class for expanded clones.

d_gene: TRBD1; v_gene: TRBV28; abundance: few; j_gene: TRBJ2-6; CDR3aa: CASSFHSMGQVVAGANVLTF; CDR3nt: TGTGCCAGCAGTTTTCACTCCATGGGACAGGTCGTCGCAGGGGCCAACGTCCTGACTTTC
d_gene: -; v_gene: TRBV30; abundance: -; j_gene: TRBJ2-7; CDR3aa: CAWSQGGEQYF; CDR3nt: TGTGCCTGGAGTCAAGGCGGCGAGCAGTACTTC
d_gene: -; v_gene: TRBV29-1; abundance: -; j_gene: TRBJ2-4; CDR3aa: CSVGPLAKNIQYF; CDR3nt: TGCAGCGTTGGACCGCTAGCCAAAAACATTCAGTACTTC
d_gene: TRBD1; v_gene: TRBV11-2; abundance: -; j_gene: TRBJ2-1; CDR3aa: CASSRTGTGHNEQFF; CDR3nt: TGTGCCAGCAGCCGAACCGGGACAGGTCACAATGAGCAGTTCTTC
d_gene: -; v_gene: TRBV7-2; abundance: -; j_gene: TRBJ1-2; CDR3aa: CASSLVPQGGYGYTF; CDR3nt: TGTGCCAGCAGCTTAGTCCCCCAGGGCGGCTATGGCTACACCTTC
d_gene: -; v_gene: TRBV7-9; abundance: -; j_gene: TRBJ2-4; CDR3aa: CASSLGLAKNIQYF; CDR3nt: TGTGCCAGCAGCCTCGGCCTAGCCAAAAACATTCAGTACTTC
d_gene: TRBD2; v_gene: TRBV29-1; abundance: few; j_gene: TRBJ2-3; CDR3aa: CSVPNPRREGTDTQYF; CDR3nt: TGCAGCGTTCCTAACCCCCGGCGGGAGGGGACAGATACGCAGTATTTT
d_gene: TRBD2; v_gene: TRBV29-1; abundance: -; j_gene: TRBJ2-5; CDR3aa: CSWGGMKETQYF; CDR3nt: TGCAGCTGGGGGGGGATGAAAGAGACCCAGTACTTC
d_gene: -; v_gene: TRBV7-2; abundance: few; j_gene: TRBJ2-4; CDR3aa: CASSLGANIQYF; CDR3nt: TGTGCCAGCAGCTTAGGGGCTAACATTCAGTACTTC
d_gene: -; v_gene: TRBV29-1; abundance: -; j_gene: TRBJ1-1; CDR3aa: CSVTRRVAQLNTEAFF; CDR3nt: TGCAGCGTTACTCGCCGGGTCGCGCAGCTCAACACTGAAGCTTTCTTT
d_gene: -; v_gene: TRBV30; abundance: -; j_gene: TRBJ1-1; CDR3aa: CAWRVTDPYMNTEAFF; CDR3nt: TGTGCCTGGAGGGTGACAGACCCCTACATGAACACTGAAGCTTTCTTT
d_gene: -; v_gene: TRBV29-1; abundance: -; j_gene: TRBJ1-2; CDR3aa: CSNSLQRESGYTF; CDR3nt: TGCAGTAATTCTCTCCAGCGGGAATCGGGCTACACCTTC
d_gene: -; v_gene: TRBV5-1; abundance: -; j_gene: TRBJ2-7; CDR3aa: CASSLDGHSYEQYF; CDR3nt: TGCGCCAGCAGCTTGGATGGCCACTCCTACGAGCAGTACTTC
d_gene: -; v_gene: TRBV29-1; abundance: -; j_gene: TRBJ2-2; CDR3aa: CSVGGFTGELFF; CDR3nt: TGCAGCGTTGGGGGGTTCACCGGGGAGCTGTTTTTT
d_gene: -; v_gene: TRBV30; abundance: -; j_gene: TRBJ1-4; CDR3aa: CAWSLGLGEKLFF; CDR3nt: TGTGCCTGGAGCCTGGGACTCGGGGAAAAACTGTTTTTT
d_gene: TRBD2; v_gene: TRBV7-9; abundance: -; j_gene: TRBJ2-1; CDR3aa: CASSLVSGSVDEQFF; CDR3nt: TGTGCCAGCAGCTTAGTAAGCGGGAGCGTCGATGAGCAGTTCTTC
d_gene: -; v_gene: TRBV2; abundance: -; j_gene: TRBJ1-2; CDR3aa: CASSEERRNYGYTF; CDR3nt: TGTGCCAGCAGTGAAGAGAGGAGGAACTATGGCTACACCTTC
d_gene: -; v_gene: TRBV28; abundance: few; j_gene: TRBJ1-2; CDR3aa: CATMDGGWAGYGYTF; CDR3nt: TGTGCCACCATGGACGGGGGATGGGCAGGCTATGGCTACACCTTC
d_gene: -; v_gene: TRBV6-5; abundance: once; j_gene: TRBJ2-2; CDR3aa: CASRLGQAGELFF; CDR3nt: TGTGCCAGCAGGCTGGGGCAGGCCGGGGAGCTGTTTTTT
d_gene: -; v_gene: TRBV27; abundance: -; j_gene: TRBJ1-5; CDR3aa: CASSLSDSQPQHF; CDR3nt: TGTGCCAGCAGTTTATCTGACAGCCAGCCCCAGCATTTT
d_gene: -; v_gene: TRBV29-1; abundance: few; j_gene: TRBJ1-1; CDR3aa: CSVRQTMNTEAFF; CDR3nt: TGCAGCGTCCGACAGACCATGAACACTGAAGCTTTCTTT
d_gene: -; v_gene: TRBV23-1; abundance: -; j_gene: TRBJ2-7; CDR3aa: CASSQSTRGIHYEQYF; CDR3nt: TGCGCCAGCAGTCAATCGACGAGGGGGATCCACTACGAGCAGTACTTC
d_gene: -; v_gene: TRBV29-1; abundance: -; j_gene: TRBJ1-1; CDR3aa: CSVTRVNTEAFF; CDR3nt: TGCAGCGTCACGCGAGTGAACACTGAAGCTTTCTTT
d_gene: -; v_gene: TRBV5-1; abundance: few; j_gene: TRBJ2-7; CDR3aa: CASSLEGQIYEQYF; CDR3nt: TGCGCCAGCAGCTTGGAAGGGCAGATTTACGAGCAGTACTTC
d_gene: TRBD1; v_gene: TRBV7-2; abundance: -; j_gene: TRBJ2-7; CDR3aa: CASSPTGQASYEQYF; CDR3nt: TGTGCCAGCAGTCCAACGGGACAGGCCTCCTACGAGCAGTACTTC
d_gene: -; v_gene: TRBV30; abundance: -; j_gene: TRBJ1-6; CDR3aa: CAWRVNSPLHF; CDR3nt: TGTGCCTGGAGGGTCAACTCACCCCTCCACTTT
d_gene: -; v_gene: TRBV11-3; abundance: -; j_gene: TRBJ2-6; CDR3aa: CASSLEPSGANVLTF; CDR3nt: TGTGCCAGCAGCTTAGAGCCGTCTGGGGCCAACGTCCTGACTTTC
d_gene: -; v_gene: TRBV11-2; abundance: -; j_gene: TRBJ2-5; CDR3aa: CASSLEKTETQYF; CDR3nt: TGTGCCAGCAGCTTGGAAAAAACCGAGACCCAGTACTTC
d_gene: -; v_gene: TRBV4-2; abundance: -; j_gene: TRBJ2-7; CDR3aa: CASSQEEGVREQYF; CDR3nt: TGTGCCAGCAGCCAAGAGGAAGGGGTAAGGGAGCAGTACTTC
d_gene: -; v_gene: TRBV29-1; abundance: few; j_gene: TRBJ2-3; CDR3aa: CSIMGGTDTQYF; CDR3nt: TGCAGCATCATGGGGGGAACAGATACGCAGTATTTT
d_gene: TRBD2; v_gene: TRBV5-6; abundance: -; j_gene: TRBJ2-5; CDR3aa: CASSLIAGDNQETQYF; CDR3nt: TGTGCCAGCAGCCTGATAGCGGGGGATAACCAAGAGACCCAGTACTTC
d_gene: TRBD1; v_gene: TRBV29-1; abundance: -; j_gene: TRBJ2-7; CDR3aa: CSAGGQGVEQYF; CDR3nt: TGCAGCGCGGGGGGACAGGGAGTCGAGCAGTACTTC
d_gene: TRBD2; v_gene: TRBV29-1; abundance: few; j_gene: TRBJ2-1; CDR3aa: CSVVREAYNEQFF; CDR3nt: TGCAGCGTTGTACGGGAGGCCTACAATGAGCAGTTCTTC
d_gene: -; v_gene: TRBV29-1; abundance: -; j_gene: TRBJ1-6; CDR3aa: CSVAGTTGSSYNSPLHF; CDR3nt: TGCAGCGTAGCGGGGACAACCGGGAGCTCCTATAATTCACCCCTCCACTTT
d_gene: TRBD1; v_gene: TRBV15; abundance: -; j_gene: TRBJ1-1; CDR3aa: CATSRDRQGVTFF; CDR3nt: TGTGCCACCAGCAGAGATAGACAGGGTGTAACTTTCTTT
d_gene: -; v_gene: TRBV19; abundance: few; j_gene: TRBJ2-3; CDR3aa: CASSPRAAPQYF; CDR3nt: TGTGCCAGTAGTCCGAGGGCGGCACCGCAGTATTTT
d_gene: -; v_gene: TRBV7-8; abundance: -; j_gene: TRBJ2-1; CDR3aa: CASSLGDNSYNEQFF; CDR3nt: TGTGCCAGCAGCTTAGGGGACAACAGTTACAATGAGCAGTTCTTC